The clone carrying this T cell receptor (beta chain) has a count of ten or more. The target antigen is unknown. These data are taken from a study of regulatory T cells in long-lasting Graves disease. Sequencing libraries for TCR beta were prepared with iRepertoire HTBI primers and Arm-PCR of CDR3 regions. Each CDR3 protein gets one entry after TCRdb re-called the multiplex PCR reads with MiXCR. The repertoire holds 350,000 to 500,000 distinct CDR3 sequences, with 16% as singletons. Specified time point: newly diagnosed GD, antithyroid drugs for less than 3 months. Extracted PBMC RNA gave rise to the TCR library. Notes on the study in general: Sample size, which was small, may have reduced accuracy.

Per the germline V gene, CDR1 is SGHDT and CDR2 is YYEEEE. Trimming took off 4 bases at V and 0 bases at J, with 7 bases between the two ends. The CDR3 sequence is 13 residues long. Separately, the same data were catalogued under a study of T cells in Graves' hyperthyroidism and ophthalmopathy. That work states: Stable Graves' hyperthyroidism meant no ophthalmopathy progression within 18 months.

The chain employs TRBV5-6 and TRBJ2-5, with a weak D call TRBD1 (6 bases). This clonotype was sampled from a woman aged 18-29 years with Graves disease. Sequencing was performed on peripheral blood mononuclear cells (PBMCs), taken at new diagnosis, from a patient treated with antithyroid drugs. The CDR3 sequence is CASSQGNQETQYF. The CDR3 nucleotides read TGTGCCAGCAGCCAGGGGAACCAAGAGACCCAGTACTTC. Full variable domain (rest looked up from reference TRBV5-6 and TRBJ2-5): DAGVTQSPTHLIKTRGQQVTLRCSPKSGHDTVSWYQQALGQGPQFIFQYYEEEERQRGNFPDRFSGHQFPNYSSELNVNALLLGDSALYLCASSQGNQETQYFGPGTRLLVL.